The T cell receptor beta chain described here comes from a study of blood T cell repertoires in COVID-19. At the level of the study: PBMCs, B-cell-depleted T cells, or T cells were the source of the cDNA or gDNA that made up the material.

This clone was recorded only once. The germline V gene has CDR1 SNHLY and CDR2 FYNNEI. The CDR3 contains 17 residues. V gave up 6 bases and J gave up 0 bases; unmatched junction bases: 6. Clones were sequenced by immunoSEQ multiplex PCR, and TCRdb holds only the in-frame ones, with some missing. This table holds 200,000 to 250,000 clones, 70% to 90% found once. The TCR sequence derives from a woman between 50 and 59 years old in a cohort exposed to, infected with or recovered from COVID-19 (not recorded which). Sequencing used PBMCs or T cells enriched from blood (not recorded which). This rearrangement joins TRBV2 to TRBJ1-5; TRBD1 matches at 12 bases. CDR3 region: CASSGTGGPYSNQPQHF. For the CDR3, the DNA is TGTGCCAGCAGCGGGACAGGGGGCCCATATAGCAATCAGCCCCAGCATTTT. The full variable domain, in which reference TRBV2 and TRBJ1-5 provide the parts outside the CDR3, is EPEVTQTPSHQVTQMGQEVILRCVPISNHLYFYWYRQILGQKVEFLVSFYNNEISEKSEIFDDQFSVERPDGSNFTLKIRSTKLEDSAMYFCASSGTGGPYSNQPQHFGDGTRLSIL.